Many counts were recorded for the clone carrying this T cell receptor beta chain. The CDR3 loop spans 15 amino acids. Per germline, CDR1 DFQATT and CDR2 SNEGSKA (reference sequence). Trimming shortened V by 1 base and J by 6 bases, and 16 bases separated the two germline ends. This record comes from a study of T cell repertoires in cytomegalovirus infection. TCRdb re-analysed the reads in MiXCR, keeping a single row per CDR3 protein. The sample consists of around 440,000 distinct CDR3 sequences, over 9% of them appearing once. What was sequenced was PBMCs. V is TRBV20-1 and J is TRBJ1-5, with TRBD1 as a possible D gene (6 bases). The receptor was isolated from a human donor in good health (CMV status not recorded). Some clones in this sample may be carry-over from other donors' samples. CDR3 residues: CSARAIGGAGQPQHF. As DNA, the CDR3 is TGCAGTGCTAGAGCAATTGGGGGGGCAGGTCAGCCCCAGCATTTT.